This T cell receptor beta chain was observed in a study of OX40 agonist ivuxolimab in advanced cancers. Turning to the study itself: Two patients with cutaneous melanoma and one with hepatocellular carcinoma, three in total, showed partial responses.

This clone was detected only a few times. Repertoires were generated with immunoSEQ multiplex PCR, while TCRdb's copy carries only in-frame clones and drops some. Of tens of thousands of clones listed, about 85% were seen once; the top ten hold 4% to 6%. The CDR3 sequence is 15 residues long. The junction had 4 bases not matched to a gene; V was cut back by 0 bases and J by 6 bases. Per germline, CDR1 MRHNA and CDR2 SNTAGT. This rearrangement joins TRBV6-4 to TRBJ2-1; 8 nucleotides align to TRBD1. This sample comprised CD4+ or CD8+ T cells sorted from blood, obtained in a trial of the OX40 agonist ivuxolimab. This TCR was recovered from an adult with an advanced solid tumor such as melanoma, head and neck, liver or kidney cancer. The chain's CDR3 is CASSDSGGTGNEQFF. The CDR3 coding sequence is TGTGCCAGCAGTGACTCAGGGGGGACAGGCAATGAGCAGTTCTTC.